What follows is one T cell receptor beta chain and its context. The specificity of this receptor is unknown. Base qualities are missing; no much larger clone stands one base away. Each donor gave one peripheral blood draw, averaging about 120 mL, which was collected into heparinised tubes. A BD FACSAria II was used to sort naive, central memory, regulatory and stem cell-like memory CD4+ T cells with a panel that included CD45RO, CCR7, CD25, CD127, CD95 and CD27. A purity above 98% was achieved for all sorted populations. PBMCs were isolated immediately by Lymphoprep density gradient centrifugation and stained directly without culture. To minimize batch effects, samples were stained and sorted in pairs, one healthy donor with one patient per experiment. The High Capacity cDNA Reverse Transcription Kit was used to reverse transcribe all of the isolated RNA, meaning that expressed TCRB transcripts were what got sequenced. Deep immunoSEQ sequencing was performed on naive, central memory and regulatory T cell samples, with an average of approximately 3.9 million total reads per sample. Sorted cells were lysed in RLT buffer, and RNA was extracted using DNase-treated RNeasy Micro or Mini kits according to cell number. Each cell subset was processed separately to prevent cross-contamination, with patient and healthy donor samples processed together. Using the immunoSEQ multiplex PCR, TCRB sequences were amplified from cDNA into 87-bp fragments spanning the CDR3 region. Amplicons were sequenced on the Illumina HiSeq platform. As for the authors' bioinformatics: PCR bias was computationally corrected using synthetic template baselines, reads within Hamming distance 2 were collapsed, and singletons that could not be merged were discarded. By aligning reads against IMGT, V, D and J genes, CDR3 length, and insertions or deletions at six rearrangement sites were assigned. Within each subset, clonotype counts were normalized to the number of sorted cells before true diversity and Gini coefficients were calculated with the tcR R package. Repertoire sharing was quantified using the overlap coefficient calculated on TCRB nucleotide sequences. As a proxy for the pre-selection repertoire, out-of-frame TCRB sequences from naive cells were analyzed. TCRdb holds this immuneACCESS table with in-frame rearrangements only. Some clones are missing; in checked studies, unresolved V genes explain under half, and the rest has no known cause. V, J and clone size are those of that table, while D and trimming were read from the DNA. The sample includes more than 300,000 clones, with roughly 16% observed a single time. Approximately 0.019% of the sample rests with the top ten.

The sample originates from a study of beta chain features in type 1 diabetes listed by TCRdb under 2018. Regarding the research as a whole: Mean age, gender distribution, total cell number and subset yield did not differ between patients and healthy donors. A total of roughly 100 million sorted cells were examined across all samples, and the number of cells per subset was strongly correlated with RNA yield. In the study, recently diagnosed type 1 diabetes patients and matched healthy donors were compared on the TCRB repertoires of their sorted circulating CD4+ T cell subsets. Regulatory and stem cell-like memory subsets were obtained from only 8 patients and about eight healthy donors, while naive and central memory subsets were obtained from all 28 donors.

Broader findings and caveats from the paper: Naive, central memory and regulatory TCRB repertoires appeared to be more similar among patients than among healthy donors. Shorter templates might be favored by PCR, yet because patient and control samples were amplified and corrected together, any such skew would affect both groups equally. Patients with type 1 diabetes made fewer insertions and deleted more nucleotides at VDJ recombination sites, implying thymic rearrangement abnormalities. In all four CD4+ subsets, TCRB CDR3 length was moderately but significantly shorter in type 1 diabetes patients. Because cDNA was sequenced instead of genomic DNA, activated cells with high expression could be over-represented, although the groups did not differ in activation or CD3 levels. Because the HLA sub-analyses included only small numbers of individuals, any influence of HLA type on TCRB rearrangement was left unresolved.

Sequencing used naive CD4+ T cells from blood. The cell subset or site tag for this specimen amounts to: true naive CD4+ T cells. The receptor's source is a woman under 30 in good health.

CDR3 sequence: CASSQGLAGPQETQYF. The nucleotide sequence is TGCGCCAGCAGCCAAGGATTAGCGGGACCCCAAGAGACCCAGTACTTC. The sequence links TRBV4-1 to TRBJ2-5; TRBD2 matches 8 bases in the middle. CDR1 is given as MGHRA and CDR2 as YSYEKL, both from the germline V gene. V and J are trimmed by 1 base and 1 base, and the gene matches miss 5 bases of the junction. The CDR3 holds 16 amino acids from the cysteine to the phenylalanine. Kept here is only the CDR3 DNA, which spans 48 bases and is read in frame from base 1.